This T cell receptor beta chain was obtained from a study of radiation and T cells in renal cell carcinoma. This CDR3 spans 16 amino acids. The ends lost 2 bases at V and 5 bases at J; junction bases unmatched: 7. Germline V gives CDR1 KGHSH, CDR2 LQKENI. Study results and caveats: Compared with controls, irradiated tumors showed greater TCR clonality.

Using immunoSEQ multiplex PCR, the repertoire was profiled, and TCRdb retains in-frame clones only, with some absent. This table has fewer than 15,000 clones, less than 75% appearing once. About this clone: Its antigen is as yet unknown.

Treatment defined: treatment-naive control, cytoreductive nephrectomy. Control tumors came from treatment-naive patients without prior radiation. The V gene is TRBV18, the J gene TRBJ2-2, with TRBD1 matching 8 bases. Sequencing was performed on tumor tissue, taken from a patient whose treatment was nephrectomy without radiotherapy. This receptor was taken from an elderly woman with renal cell carcinoma. Written as DNA, the CDR3 is TGTGCCAGCTCACCAGACTCGGACAGGGTGACCGGGGAGCTGTTTTTT. It is translated as CASSPDSDRVTGELFF.